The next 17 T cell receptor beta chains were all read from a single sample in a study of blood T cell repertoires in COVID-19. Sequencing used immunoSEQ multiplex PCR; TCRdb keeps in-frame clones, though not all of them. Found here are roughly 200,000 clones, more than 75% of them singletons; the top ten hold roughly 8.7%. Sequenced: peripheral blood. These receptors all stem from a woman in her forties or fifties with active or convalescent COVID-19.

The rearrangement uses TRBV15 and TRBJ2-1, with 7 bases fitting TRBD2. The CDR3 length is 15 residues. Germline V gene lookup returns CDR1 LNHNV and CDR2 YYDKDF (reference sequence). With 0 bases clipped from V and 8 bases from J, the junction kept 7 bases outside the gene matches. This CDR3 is CATSRDSAGRDEQFF. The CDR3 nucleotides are TGTGCCACCAGCAGAGATTCGGCGGGGAGGGATGAGCAGTTCTTC.

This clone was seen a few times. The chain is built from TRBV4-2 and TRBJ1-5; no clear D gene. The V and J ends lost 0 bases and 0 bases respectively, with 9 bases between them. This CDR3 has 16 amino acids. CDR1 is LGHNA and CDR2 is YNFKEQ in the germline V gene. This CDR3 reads CASSQDLAYSNQPQHF. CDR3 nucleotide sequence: TGTGCCAGCAGCCAAGATCTGGCTTATAGCAATCAGCCCCAGCATTTT.

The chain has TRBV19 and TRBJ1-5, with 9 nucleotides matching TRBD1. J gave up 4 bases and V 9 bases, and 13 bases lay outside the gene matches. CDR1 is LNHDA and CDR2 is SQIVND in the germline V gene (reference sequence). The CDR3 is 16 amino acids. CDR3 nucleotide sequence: TGTGCCAGCGCTAATCACAGGGGGCGAGGTAATCAGCCCCAGCATTTT. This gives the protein CASANHRGRGNQPQHF.

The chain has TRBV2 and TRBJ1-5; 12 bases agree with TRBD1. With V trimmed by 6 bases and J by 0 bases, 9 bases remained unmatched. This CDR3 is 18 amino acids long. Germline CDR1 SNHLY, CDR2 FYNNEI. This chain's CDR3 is CASSLRDRGLHSNQPQHF. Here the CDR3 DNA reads TGTGCCAGCAGCCTCCGGGACAGGGGGCTTCATAGCAATCAGCCCCAGCATTTT.

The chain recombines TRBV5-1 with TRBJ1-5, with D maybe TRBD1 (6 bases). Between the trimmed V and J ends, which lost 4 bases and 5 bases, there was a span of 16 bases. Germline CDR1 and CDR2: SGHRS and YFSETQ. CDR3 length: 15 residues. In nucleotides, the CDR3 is TGCGCCAGCAGCGTGGATGGGGGGGCTTATCAGCCCCAGCATTTT. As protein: CASSVDGGAYQPQHF.

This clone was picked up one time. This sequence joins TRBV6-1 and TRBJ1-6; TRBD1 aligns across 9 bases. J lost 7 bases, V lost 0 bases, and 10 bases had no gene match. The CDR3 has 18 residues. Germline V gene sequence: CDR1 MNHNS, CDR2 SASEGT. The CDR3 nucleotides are TGTGCCAGCAGTGAAGCTGGGACAGGGTATGGGTCGAATTCACCCCTCCACTTT. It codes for CASSEAGTGYGSNSPLHF.

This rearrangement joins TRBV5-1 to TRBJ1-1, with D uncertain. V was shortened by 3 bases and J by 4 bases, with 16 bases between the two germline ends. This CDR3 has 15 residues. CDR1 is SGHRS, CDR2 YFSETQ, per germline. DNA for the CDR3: TGCGCCAGCAGCTCCTTTGCGGGGTCGACCACTGAAGCTTTCTTT. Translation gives CASSSFAGSTTEAFF.

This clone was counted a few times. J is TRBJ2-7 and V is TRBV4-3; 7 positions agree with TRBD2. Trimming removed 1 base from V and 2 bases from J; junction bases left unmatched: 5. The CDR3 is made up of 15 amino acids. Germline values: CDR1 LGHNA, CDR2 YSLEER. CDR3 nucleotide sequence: TGCGCCAGCAGCCAAGCCCCGGGACTACCCTACGAGCAGTACTTC. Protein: CASSQAPGLPYEQYF.

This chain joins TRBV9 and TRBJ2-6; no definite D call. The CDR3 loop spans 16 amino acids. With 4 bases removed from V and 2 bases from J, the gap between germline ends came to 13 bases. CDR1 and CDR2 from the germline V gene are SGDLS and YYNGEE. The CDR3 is CASSFSVEPGANVLTF. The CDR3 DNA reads TGTGCCAGCAGCTTCTCCGTTGAGCCTGGGGCCAACGTCCTGACTTTC. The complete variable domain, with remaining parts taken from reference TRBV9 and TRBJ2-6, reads DSGVTQTPKHLITATGQRVTLRCSPRSGDLSVYWYQQSLDQGLQFLIQYYNGEERAKGNILERFSAQQFPDLHSELNLSSLELGDSALYFCASSFSVEPGANVLTFGAGSRLTVL.

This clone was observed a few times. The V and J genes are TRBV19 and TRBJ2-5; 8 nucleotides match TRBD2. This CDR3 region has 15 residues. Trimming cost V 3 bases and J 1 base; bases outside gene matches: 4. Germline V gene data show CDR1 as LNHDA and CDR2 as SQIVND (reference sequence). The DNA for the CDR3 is TGTGCCAGTAGTATCGGGGGGGCCACCCAAGAGACCCAGTACTTC. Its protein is CASSIGGATQETQYF.

CDR3 DNA sequence: TGTGCCAGCAGTCCGAGGGCGGTAGAAGCTTTCTTT. Its protein product is CASSPRAVEAFF. J is TRBJ1-1 and V is TRBV28, with D uncertain. This CDR3 has 12 amino acids. The V gene's germline CDR1 is MDHEN and CDR2 SYDVKM. With 5 bases removed from V and 8 bases from J, the gap between germline ends came to 12 bases. Together with reference TRBV28 and TRBJ1-1, the CDR3 gives the full variable domain: DVKVTQSSRYLVKRTGEKVFLECVQDMDHENMFWYRQDPGLGLRLIYFSYDVKMKEKGDIPEGYSVSREKKERFSLILESASTNQTSMYLCASSPRAVEAFFGQGTRLTVV.

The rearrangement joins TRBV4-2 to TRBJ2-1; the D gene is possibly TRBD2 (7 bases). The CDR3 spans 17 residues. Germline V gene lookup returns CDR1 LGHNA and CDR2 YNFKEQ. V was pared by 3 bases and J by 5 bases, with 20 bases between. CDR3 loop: CASSQGGGGRANNEQFF. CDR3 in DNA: TGTGCCAGCAGCCAGGGGGGCGGAGGGAGGGCAAACAATGAGCAGTTCTTC.

The DNA for the CDR3 is TGTGCCAGCAGTGACCGTCACAGGGTCAATAATTCACCCCTCCACTTT. The encoded protein is CASSDRHRVNNSPLHF. V is TRBV6-1 and J is TRBJ1-6; weak D call: TRBD1 (6 bases). CDR1 is MNHNS and CDR2 is SASEGT in the germline V gene. This CDR3 is built from 16 residues. Trimming removed 3 bases from V and 5 bases from J, with 14 bases in between.

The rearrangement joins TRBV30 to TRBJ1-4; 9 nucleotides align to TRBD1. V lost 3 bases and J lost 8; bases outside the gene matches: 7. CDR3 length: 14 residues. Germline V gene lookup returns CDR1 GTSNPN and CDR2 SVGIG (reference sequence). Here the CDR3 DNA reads TGTGCCTGGAGCCCGGGACAGGGTCGAGAAAAACTGTTTTTT. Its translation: CAWSPGQGREKLFF. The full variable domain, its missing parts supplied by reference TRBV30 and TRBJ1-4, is SQTIHQWPATLVQPVGSPLSLECTVEGTSNPNLYWYRQAAGRGLQLLFYSVGIGQISSEVPQNLSASRPQDRQFILSSKKLLLSDSGFYLCAWSPGQGREKLFFGSGTQLSVL.

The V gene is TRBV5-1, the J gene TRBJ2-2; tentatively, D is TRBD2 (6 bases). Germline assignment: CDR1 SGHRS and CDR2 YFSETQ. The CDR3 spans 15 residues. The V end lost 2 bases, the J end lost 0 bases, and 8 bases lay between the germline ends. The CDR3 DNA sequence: TGCGCCAGCAGCTTAGGCGGGGCGAACACCGGGGAGCTGTTTTTT. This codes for CASSLGGANTGELFF.

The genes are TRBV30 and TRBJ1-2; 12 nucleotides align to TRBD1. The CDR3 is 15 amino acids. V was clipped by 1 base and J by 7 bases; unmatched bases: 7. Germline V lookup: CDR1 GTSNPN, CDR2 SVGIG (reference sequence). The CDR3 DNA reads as TGTGCCTGGAGTGCCTTTTCGGGACAGGGGGCTGGCTACACCTTC. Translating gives CAWSAFSGQGAGYTF.

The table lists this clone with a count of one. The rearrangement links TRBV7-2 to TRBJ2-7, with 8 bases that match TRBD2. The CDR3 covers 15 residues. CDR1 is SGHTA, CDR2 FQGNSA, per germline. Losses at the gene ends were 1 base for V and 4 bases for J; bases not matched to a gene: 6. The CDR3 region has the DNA TGTGCCAGCAGCTTAGGGGCGGGAGGTCAATACGAGCAGTACTTC. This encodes CASSLGAGGQYEQYF.